This T cell receptor (beta chain) was obtained from a study of shared clonotypes between healthy human individuals. Deep was the level at which the assay was run. The sequencing of unsorted PBMC DNA took place on ten immunoSEQ deep assay plates. As originally analysed: Junction-only sequences without quality scores were provided by ImmunoSEQ, so filtering was different. Only in-frame clones appear in the TCRdb table, and some are missing; sequencing was by immunoSEQ multiplex PCR. The V and J calls and clone size come from that table; D and trimming were worked out from the DNA. The sample has about 480,000 clones, about 79% seen once. CDR1 and CDR2 (germline): SGHRS, YFSETQ. The CDR3 is 15 residues long. The junction had 11 bases not matched to a gene; V was cut back by 9 bases and J by 5 bases.

Sequenced material: PBMCs. This TCR derives from a woman between 40 and 55 years old in good health. Some clones in this sample may be carry-over from other donors' samples. The chain links TRBV5-1 to TRBJ2-3, with 11 bases fitting TRBD2. CDR3 amino acids: CATALLAGAVDTQYF. The CDR3 DNA is TGCGCCACAGCCCTACTAGCGGGAGCGGTAGATACGCAGTATTTT.